This TCR beta chain was retrieved from a study of blood T cell repertoires in COVID-19. This clone was detected many times. The Seattle patients joined while their infection was active and were tracked longitudinally afterward. The CDR3 is made up of 15 amino acids. V lost 4 bases, J lost 0 bases, and 4 bases stayed unmatched. The germline V gene encodes CDR1 SGHNT and CDR2 YYREEE (reference sequence). Per the authors' pipeline: For nucleated cells, counts were estimated from reference gene primer amplification. Sequencing used immunoSEQ multiplex PCR; TCRdb keeps in-frame clones, though not all of them. The DNA was the basis for D and trimming; V, J and clone size are from that table. The profile shows about 180,000 clones, approximately 87% of them singletons.

The sequence came from a woman in her seventies with COVID-19, enrolled during active disease. Sequenced: peripheral blood. The chain links TRBV5-4 to TRBJ2-1, with TRBD2 matching 7 bases. CDR3 region: CASSIGGSSYNEQFF. The CDR3 nucleotides are TGTGCCAGCAGCATCGGGGGGAGCTCCTACAATGAGCAGTTCTTC.